The rows below give T cell receptor beta chains drawn from one sample of a study of blood T cell repertoires in COVID-19. TCRdb keeps only in-frame clones here, not all; method: immunoSEQ multiplex PCR. In the table there are about 260,000 clones, about 91% of which are singletons. Sequenced sample: peripheral blood. The receptors shown here come from a person aged 18 to 29 with COVID-19, enrolled during active disease. The CDR3 runs from the conserved cysteine through the conserved F or W. D genes are given only for firm matches. The size entry is marked missing in some rows and otherwise reads once, few, many or a size class.

CDR3 DNA	CDR3 protein	V gene	clone size	D gene	J gene
TGTGCCAGCAGCCTTCGACAGGGGGGGGTAGATACGCAGTATTTT	CASSLRQGGVDTQYF	TRBV3-1/TRBV3-2	once	TRBD1	TRBJ2-3
TGTGCCAGCAGTTTGCTAGCGGGTTACAATGAGCAGTTCTTC	CASSLLAGYNEQFF	TRBV6-5	-	TRBD2	TRBJ2-1
TGTGCCAGCACCCTGACTAGCGGGAGAGCAGATACGCAGTATTTT	CASTLTSGRADTQYF	TRBV27	-	TRBD2	TRBJ2-3
TGCAGCGTTGATCAGGGGGAATTTGGCAATGAGCAGTTCTTC	CSVDQGEFGNEQFF	TRBV29-1	-	TRBD1	TRBJ2-1
TGTGCCAGCAGCTTTGAGGGCGGAGATACGCAGTATTTT	CASSFEGGDTQYF	TRBV5-6	-	-	TRBJ2-3
TGTGCCAGCAGTTACAGGGGATCCTACGAGCAGTACTTC	CASSYRGSYEQYF	TRBV6-5	-	-	TRBJ2-7
TGTGCCAGCAATTTAGGCGGGAGTGGGGCAGATACGCAGTATTTT	CASNLGGSGADTQYF	TRBV6-5	-	TRBD2	TRBJ2-3
TGTGCCACCCAGGAGGGGAGCTCCTACAATGAGCAGTTCTTC	CATQEGSSYNEQFF	TRBV28	-	-	TRBJ2-1
TGTGCCAGTAGTATTTCTGGGCCTACTTCCTACGAGCAGTACTTC	CASSISGPTSYEQYF	TRBV19	few	-	TRBJ2-7
TGTGCCAGCAGTTTTAGGACTGGACCGAGCACAGATACGCAGTATTTT	CASSFRTGPSTDTQYF	TRBV28	-	-	TRBJ2-3
TGTGCCAGCAGTCTACAGGGAAAGTACTACGAGCAGTACTTC	CASSLQGKYYEQYF	TRBV28	-	-	TRBJ2-7
TGCGCCAGCAGCCAAGCAGGACAAGGGACAAACGAGCAGTACTTC	CASSQAGQGTNEQYF	TRBV4-3	-	-	TRBJ2-7
TGTGCCAGTAGTACGACAGGGGATCAGCCCCAGCATTTT	CASSTTGDQPQHF	TRBV19	-	TRBD1	TRBJ1-5
TGTGCCAGCAGTGAGGACGGACAGGGCTACGAGCAGTACTTC	CASSEDGQGYEQYF	TRBV25-1	-	TRBD1	TRBJ2-7
TGTGCCAGCAGTGAAGAAAGGCTGGACAGACGCACAGATACGCAGTATTTT	CASSEERLDRRTDTQYF	TRBV6-1	-	-	TRBJ2-3
TGTGCCAGCAGTCCCCGACAGGGGACATACGAGCAGTACTTC	CASSPRQGTYEQYF	TRBV28	-	TRBD1	TRBJ2-7
TGTGCCAGCAGCCACTCGCGGCCCTACGAGCAGTACTTC	CASSHSRPYEQYF	TRBV3-1/TRBV3-2	-	-	TRBJ2-7
TGTGCCAGCAGTTACCAACAGGGATACACCGGGGAGCTGTTTTTT	CASSYQQGYTGELFF	TRBV6-6	-	-	TRBJ2-2
TGTGCCAGCCTCAGGGGAGACAGTTCATCTGAAGCTTTCTTT	CASLRGDSSSEAFF	TRBV19	-	-	TRBJ1-1
TGCAGCGTTTTAGCGGGCGAGCAGTACTTC	CSVLAGEQYF	TRBV29-1	-	TRBD2	TRBJ2-7
TGTGCCAGCAGCACAGGGACTAGCGGGACCCAGTACTTC	CASSTGTSGTQYF	TRBV7-9	-	TRBD2	TRBJ2-5
TGTGCTAGCAGCTTAATGTTAAATGAAAAACTGTTTTTT	CASSLMLNEKLFF	TRBV7-7	-	-	TRBJ1-4
TGCGCCAGCAGCCAGGTACGTCTGGACAGGACCATCTACGAGCAGTACTTC	CASSQVRLDRTIYEQYF	TRBV4-1	-	TRBD1	TRBJ2-7
TGTGCCAGCAGCTTTCCGGGACTAGCGGGGAACAATGAGCAGTTCTTC	CASSFPGLAGNNEQFF	TRBV11-2	-	TRBD2	TRBJ2-1
TGTGCCAGCAGCCCGGACGGGGTGAATGAGCAGTTCTTC	CASSPDGVNEQFF	TRBV12-3/TRBV12-4	-	-	TRBJ2-1
TGTGCCAGCAGCTCGCGGGACGATCGGGAAAAACTGTTTTTT	CASSSRDDREKLFF	TRBV11-2	-	-	TRBJ1-4
TGTGCCAGCAGTTTTAGCAGCAGCTCCTACAATGAGCAGTTCTTC	CASSFSSSSYNEQFF	TRBV28	-	-	TRBJ2-1
TGTGCCAGCAGGCCAGACAGATCCTACGAGCAGTACTTC	CASRPDRSYEQYF	TRBV25-1	-	-	TRBJ2-7
TGTGCCAGCAGTTACTCGATGTCGCCTAGCGTCTACGAGCAGTACTTC	CASSYSMSPSVYEQYF	TRBV6-5	-	-	TRBJ2-7
TGTGCCAGCGGGGAGGGAGAGACCGGGGAGCTGTTTTTT	CASGEGETGELFF	TRBV6-5	-	TRBD2	TRBJ2-2
TGTGCCAGTAGTCACGGGACAGGGGGTCCCTACGAGCAGTACTTC	CASSHGTGGPYEQYF	TRBV19	-	TRBD1	TRBJ2-7
TGTGCCAGCAGCGTAGGCGGGAGTATCCCAGATACGCAGTATTTT	CASSVGGSIPDTQYF	TRBV9	-	TRBD2	TRBJ2-3
TGTGCCTGGGATCGGGACAGGGGGCAGAATGGCTACACCTTC	CAWDRDRGQNGYTF	TRBV30	-	TRBD1	TRBJ1-2
TGCGCCAGCAGCCACCCCGGGACTAGCGTAAATGAGCAGTTCTTC	CASSHPGTSVNEQFF	TRBV4-1	once	TRBD2	TRBJ2-1
TGCGCCAGCAGTGAGTCGGCGACTAGCACTAAAAGGGAGGGCAAAAACATTCAGTACTTC	CASSESATSTKREGKNIQYF	TRBV10-1	-	TRBD2	TRBJ2-4
TGTGCCAGCAGCCCCCTTCAGGGAATGGACACTGAAGCTTTCTTT	CASSPLQGMDTEAFF	TRBV27	-	-	TRBJ1-1
TGTGCCAGCAGCTCAGGGTACTCTGGAAACACCATATATTTT	CASSSGYSGNTIYF	TRBV5-4	-	-	TRBJ1-3
TGTGCCAGCAGCTCCCCATCTAGCGGGAGTTCTGAGCAGTTCTTC	CASSSPSSGSSEQFF	TRBV11-2	-	TRBD2	TRBJ2-1
TGTGCCAGCAGCCAAGGTGCGGGAGTAAGGACAGATACGCAGTATTTT	CASSQGAGVRTDTQYF	TRBV4-2	few	TRBD2	TRBJ2-3
TGTGCCAGCAGTTACTCATGGACATTGAACACTGAAGCTTTCTTT	CASSYSWTLNTEAFF	TRBV6-5	-	-	TRBJ1-1
TGCGCCAGCAGCCAAATGGACTCTCCTAGCACAGATACGCAGTATTTT	CASSQMDSPSTDTQYF	TRBV4-1	-	-	TRBJ2-3
TGTGCCAGCAGCTCTACAGGTAGCTCCTACGAGCAGTACTTC	CASSSTGSSYEQYF	TRBV5-4	-	-	TRBJ2-7
TGTGCCAGCAGCCAAGATCGAGGGGGCCATAATTCACCCCTCCACTTT	CASSQDRGGHNSPLHF	TRBV4-2	-	TRBD1	TRBJ1-6
TGTGCCAGTAGTGACGGACAACGCTACGAGCAGTACTTC	CASSDGQRYEQYF	TRBV19	-	-	TRBJ2-7
TGCAGCGCTGAAGTGGATATAGCGGGAGAAAACACCGGGGAGCTGTTTTTT	CSAEVDIAGENTGELFF	TRBV29-1	-	TRBD2	TRBJ2-2
TGCGCCAGCAGCTTGGCCCTAGCGGGAGGGAGGGATGAGCAGTTCTTC	CASSLALAGGRDEQFF	TRBV5-1	-	TRBD2	TRBJ2-1
TGTGCCAGCAGCCCCTGGACAGAAGAGACCCAGTACTTC	CASSPWTEETQYF	TRBV7-9	-	-	TRBJ2-5
TGTGCCAGCAGTGAAGCATTACTAGTAAACTCCTACGAGCAGTACTTC	CASSEALLVNSYEQYF	TRBV6-1	-	-	TRBJ2-7
TGTGCCAGCTCACCGAACAGGCGGGAGACCCAGTACTTC	CASSPNRRETQYF	TRBV18	-	-	TRBJ2-5
TGTGCCAGCAGCTTAGGAGGGGGACTAAGGGGGGATGGCAATCAGCCCCAGCATTTT	CASSLGGGLRGDGNQPQHF	TRBV7-8	-	-	TRBJ1-5
TGTGCCAGCTGGGGGAGGGATACGCAGTATTTT	CASWGRDTQYF	TRBV7-9	-	-	TRBJ2-3
TGCAGTGCTAGTTTAGGGACAGGGGTAGAGCAGTACTTC	CSASLGTGVEQYF	TRBV20-1	-	TRBD1	TRBJ2-7
TGTGCCAGCAGCCACGGGAGCGGGAGTCCCCAAGAGACCCAGTACTTC	CASSHGSGSPQETQYF	TRBV7-9	-	TRBD2	TRBJ2-5
TGTGCCAGCAGCCCCGGGACTAGCGGGCCTTACAATGAGCAGTTCTTC	CASSPGTSGPYNEQFF	TRBV4-2	-	TRBD2	TRBJ2-1